The 30 T cell receptor beta chains below were found in one sample sequenced in a study of patients and donors after allogeneic stem cell transplantation. TCRdb ran MiXCR on the RT-PCR reads and lists one entry per CDR3 protein. The sample yields 200,000 to 250,000 distinct CDR3 sequences, over 30% seen once. The specimen sequenced was blood, either unsorted or a sorted T cell fraction (not recorded which). Every receptor here comes from a human donor who was either an allogeneic HSCT recipient or a stem cell or donor lymphocyte infusion donor (not recorded which). It is not recorded whose cells these are; they may come from a transplant donor.

This clonotype showed up just a few times. The chain links TRBV27 to TRBJ1-5, with TRBD1 identical over 7 bases. CDR1 and CDR2 (germline): MNHEY, SMNVEV (reference sequence). The CDR3 runs to 15 residues. With V trimmed by 5 bases and J by 2 bases, 6 bases remained unmatched. CDR3 bases: TGTGCCAGCAGTGGGGACAGTTTGGGCAATCAGCCCCAGCATTTT. Translation gives CASSGDSLGNQPQHF.

This sequence joins TRBV20-1 and TRBJ1-6; 8 bases match TRBD1. Germline V CDR1 and CDR2: DFQATT, SNEGSKA (reference sequence). CDR3 length: 17 residues. V lost 0 bases, J lost 5 bases, and 9 bases stayed unmatched. CDR3: CSARDNRGGSHNSPLHF. The CDR3, as DNA: TGCAGTGCTAGAGATAACAGGGGGGGATCTCATAATTCACCCCTCCACTTT.

The chain recombines TRBV25-1 with TRBJ1-2, with 8 bases matching TRBD1. The CDR3 loop spans 15 amino acids. J gave up 4 bases and V 3 bases, and 7 bases lay outside the gene matches. Germline assignment: CDR1 MGHDK and CDR2 SYGVNS. Here the CDR3 reads CASSEGSGGPYGYTF. Written as DNA, the CDR3 is TGTGCCAGCAGTGAGGGTTCAGGGGGCCCCTATGGCTACACCTTC.

The genes are TRBV5-1 and TRBJ2-5; D possibly corresponds to TRBD2 (5 bases). Germline V lookup: CDR1 SGHRS, CDR2 YFSETQ. V lost 5 bases and J 2 bases, leaving 7 bases between the germline ends. The CDR3 sequence is 12 residues long. CDR3 bases: TGCGCCAGCAGGAGGGCACAAGAGACCCAGTACTTC. Translated, it gives CASRRAQETQYF.

J is TRBJ2-1 and V is TRBV7-2; a weak D match, TRBD2 (5 bases). The V and J ends lost 4 bases and 0 bases respectively, with 10 bases between them. This CDR3 contains 15 residues. The germline V gene has CDR1 SGHTA and CDR2 FQGNSA. CDR3 bases: TGTGCCAGCAGCTCCCTCCGGGGCTCCTACAATGAGCAGTTCTTC. It specifies CASSSLRGSYNEQFF.

V and J are TRBV4-3 and TRBJ1-2; unclear D gene. Trimming shortened V by 0 bases and J by 4 bases, and 18 bases separated the two germline ends. This CDR3 contains 17 residues. Germline CDR1 LGHNA, CDR2 YSLEER. CDR3 DNA sequence: TGCGCCAGCAGCCAAGATAAATTACAGCGACATGGCTATGGCTACACCTTC. Protein: CASSQDKLQRHGYGYTF.

The chain links TRBV20-1 to TRBJ1-1; D is unresolved. V lost 0 bases and J 0 bases, leaving 14 bases between the germline ends. This CDR3 is 16 amino acids long. Germline loops: CDR1 DFQATT, CDR2 SNEGSKA (reference sequence). The CDR3 loop is CSARDRWSCMNTEAFF. CDR3 nucleotides: TGCAGTGCTAGAGATCGCTGGAGCTGCATGAACACTGAAGCTTTCTTT.

Here the CDR3 DNA reads TGTGCCAGCAGCCCACCAATGGGGGCTGGAAACACCATATATTTT. Amino acid sequence: CASSPPMGAGNTIYF. V and J are TRBV3-1 and TRBJ1-3; D is possibly TRBD1 (5 bases). The germline gives CDR1 LGHDT, CDR2 YNNKEL (reference sequence). V lost 4 bases, J lost 2 bases, and 12 bases lay in between. The CDR3 is 15 amino acids.

The CDR3 region is CASTPQTVISTDTQYF. CDR3 bases: TGTGCCTCCACCCCCCAGACAGTTATTAGCACAGATACGCAGTATTTT. V and J are TRBV10-3 and TRBJ2-3, with a possible D match to TRBD1 (5 bases). Germline V gene data show CDR1 as ENHRY and CDR2 as SYGVKD. The CDR3 is 16 residues long. V shed 11 bases and J shed 0 bases, with 21 bases lying between them.

The table lists this clonotype with a few counts. The DNA of the CDR3 is TGTGCCAGCAGCCCCAACCTTGTGAGCACTGAAGCTTTCTTT. This sequence encodes CASSPNLVSTEAFF. V and J are TRBV12-3 or TRBV12-4 and TRBJ1-1; D is unresolved. Trimming left V 6 bases short and J 4 bases short, with 15 bases between. The CDR3 has 14 residues.

The rearrangement links TRBV3-1 to TRBJ2-7; D gene unclear. The CDR3 spans 13 residues. The V and J ends lost 5 bases and 6 bases respectively, with 14 bases between them. The V gene's germline CDR1 is LGHDT and CDR2 YNNKEL (reference sequence). The CDR3 sequence: CASSSRAGSEQYF. DNA for the CDR3: TGTGCCAGCAGCTCTCGAGCCGGTAGCGAGCAGTACTTC.

The chain links TRBV14 to TRBJ1-3; D remains unclear. Germline values: CDR1 SGHDN, CDR2 FVKESK. Trimming stripped 2 bases from V and 0 bases from J, with 11 bases between. This CDR3 spans 16 amino acids. CDR3 sequence reads: CASSQRPGRSGNTIYF. The CDR3 nucleotides are TGTGCCAGCAGCCAACGGCCCGGACGCTCTGGAAACACCATATATTTT. Using reference TRBV14 and TRBJ1-3 for the parts outside the CDR3, the full variable domain is EAGVTQFPSHSVIEKGQTVTLRCDPISGHDNLYWYRRVMGKEIKFLLHFVKESKQDESGMPNNRFLAERTGGTYSTLKVQPAELEDSGVYFCASSQRPGRSGNTIYFGEGSWLTVV.

The DNA of the CDR3 is TGCGCCAGCAGTACAGTTCCCCACGGGGAGCTGTTTTTT. Amino acids: CASSTVPHGELFF. The chain has TRBV4-3 and TRBJ2-2; D gene ambiguous. The germline V gene encodes CDR1 LGHNA and CDR2 YSLEER. The CDR3 totals 13 residues. V was clipped by 6 bases and J by 7 bases, with 12 bases between them.

This chain joins TRBV10-3 and TRBJ1-5; no clear D gene. The CDR3 loop spans 16 amino acids. V was trimmed by 0 bases and J by 5 bases, leaving 14 bases between them. The germline V gene has CDR1 ENHRY and CDR2 SYGVKD. CDR3 sequence reads: CAISESIRERDQPQHF. CDR3 in DNA: TGTGCCATCAGTGAGTCAATAAGGGAACGGGATCAGCCCCAGCATTTT.

This clonotype occurred a few times. CDR3 region: CASSQIGGYTDTQYF. For the CDR3, the DNA is TGTGCCAGCAGCCAAATCGGGGGTTACACAGATACGCAGTATTTT. The V call is TRBV3-1, the J call TRBJ2-3, with D tentatively TRBD2 (6 bases). V lost 2 bases and J lost 2, with 11 bases in between. Per the germline V gene, CDR1 is LGHDT and CDR2 is YNNKEL (reference sequence). This CDR3 is built from 15 residues.

This clonotype has just a few counts. The chain has TRBV7-2 and TRBJ1-1, with a tentative D call TRBD1 (5 bases). CDR3 length: 14 amino acids. Per the germline V gene, CDR1 is SGHTA and CDR2 is FQGNSA. V dropped 5 bases and J dropped 7 bases, with 17 bases sitting between them. The CDR3 reads CASSPTGPTIEAFF. As DNA, the CDR3 is TGTGCCAGCAGCCCAACGGGACCTACCATTGAAGCTTTCTTT. Together with reference TRBV7-2 and TRBJ1-1, the CDR3 gives the full variable domain: GAGVSQSPSNKVTEKGKDVELRCDPISGHTALYWYRQSLGQGLEFLIYFQGNSAPDKSGLPSDRFSAERTGGSVSTLTIQRTQQEDSAVYLCASSPTGPTIEAFFGQGTRLTVV.

This sequence joins TRBV4-1 and TRBJ1-2; D remains unclear. Trimming stripped 4 bases from V and 0 bases from J, with 6 bases between. Looked up from germline, CDR1 is MGHRA and CDR2 is YSYEKL. The CDR3 consists of 13 residues. The CDR3 DNA reads TGCGCCAGCAGCCTCCACGCTAACTATGGCTACACCTTC. Translated: CASSLHANYGYTF.

The chain links TRBV5-1 to TRBJ2-5, with D perhaps matching TRBD1 or TRBD2 (5 bases each). Per the germline V gene, CDR1 is SGHRS and CDR2 is YFSETQ. This CDR3 comprises 13 residues. V lost 6 bases and J lost 1, with 10 bases in between. DNA of the CDR3: TGCGCCAGCACACCAGGGACCCAAGAGACCCAGTACTTC. Amino acid sequence: CASTPGTQETQYF.

V usage is TRBV7-9 and J usage is TRBJ2-7, with TRBD1 matching over 12 bases. CDR1 and CDR2 (germline): SEHNR, FQNEAQ (reference sequence). The CDR3 is 15 residues long. Unmatched junction bases numbered 5, after V lost 5 bases and J lost 3 bases. The CDR3 reads CASSPGTGGIYEQYF. CDR3 in DNA: TGTGCCAGCAGCCCCGGGACAGGGGGCATCTACGAGCAGTACTTC.

The chain recombines TRBV24-1 with TRBJ2-7; weak D call: TRBD1 (5 bases). Germline V gene data show CDR1 as KGHDR and CDR2 as SFDVKD. Trimming removed 1 base at V and 5 bases at J, with 11 bases between. The CDR3 is made up of 14 amino acids. The CDR3 here is CATSDFRGMHEQYF. CDR3 bases: TGTGCCACCAGTGATTTTAGGGGAATGCACGAGCAGTACTTC.

This clonotype was seen only a few times. This chain connects TRBV11-1 to TRBJ2-5; D may be TRBD2 (5 bases). V dropped 3 bases and J dropped 5 bases, with 16 bases sitting between them. The CDR3 has 15 residues. The germline V gene has CDR1 SGHAT and CDR2 FQDESV (reference sequence). CDR3: CASSFRGIDEETQYF. The CDR3 coding sequence is TGTGCCAGCAGCTTTCGAGGGATAGATGAGGAGACCCAGTACTTC.

This rearrangement joins TRBV12-3 or TRBV12-4 to TRBJ1-1; no clear D gene. Deletions cut 2 bases from V and 4 bases from J, with 11 bases between. The CDR3 extends over 14 amino acids. CDR3 in amino acids: CASSLSSEGTEAFF. CDR3 coding DNA: TGTGCCAGCAGTTTAAGCAGCGAGGGCACTGAAGCTTTCTTT.

This clonotype showed up just a few times. J is TRBJ1-1 and V is TRBV6-5; no clear D gene. Germline CDR1 and CDR2: MNHEY and SVGAGI. With 8 bases removed from V and 0 bases from J, the gap between germline ends came to 13 bases. CDR3 length: 14 amino acids. The CDR3 DNA sequence: TGTGCCAGCGCGCTTTGGGCCATGAACACTGAAGCTTTCTTT. Encoded protein: CASALWAMNTEAFF.

The chain couples TRBV5-1 to TRBJ2-7; no firm D call. Germline CDR1 reads SGHRS; CDR2 reads YFSETQ. There are 17 residues in the CDR3. V shed 4 bases and J shed 0 bases, with 20 bases lying between them. The CDR3 region has the DNA TGCGCCAGCAGCCCTCTAGGTTTTTCTCGTAGCTCCTACGAGCAGTACTTC. This encodes CASSPLGFSRSSYEQYF. Full variable domain (rest looked up from reference TRBV5-1 and TRBJ2-7): KAGVTQTPRYLIKTRGQQVTLSCSPISGHRSVSWYQQTPGQGLQFLFEYFSETQRNKGNFPGRFSGRQFSNSRSEMNVSTLELGDSALYLCASSPLGFSRSSYEQYFGPGTRLTVT.

This clonotype was recorded a few times. V is TRBV12-3 or TRBV12-4 and J is TRBJ1-5; the D is unclear. Deletions cut 1 base from V and 1 base from J, with 5 bases between. The CDR3 has 14 residues. CDR3 nucleotides: TGTGCCAGCAGTTTAGGTAACAGCAATCAGCCCCAGCATTTT. It specifies CASSLGNSNQPQHF.

V gene TRBV7-2 combines with J gene TRBJ1-3; D is ambiguous. Per the germline V gene, CDR1 is SGHTA and CDR2 is FQGNSA. V gave up 2 bases and J gave up 4 bases, with 9 bases separating them. This CDR3 is 14 amino acids long. CDR3 residues: CASSLFQQGNTIYF. CDR3 nucleotides: TGTGCCAGCAGCTTATTCCAACAAGGAAACACCATATATTTT. Full variable domain (rest looked up from reference TRBV7-2 and TRBJ1-3): GAGVSQSPSNKVTEKGKDVELRCDPISGHTALYWYRQSLGQGLEFLIYFQGNSAPDKSGLPSDRFSAERTGGSVSTLTIQRTQQEDSAVYLCASSLFQQGNTIYFGEGSWLTVV.

J is TRBJ2-7 and V is TRBV9; tentatively, D is TRBD1 (5 bases). Germline V gene data show CDR1 as SGDLS and CDR2 as YYNGEE. The CDR3 runs 14 residues. V dropped 3 bases and J dropped 3 bases, with 13 bases sitting between them. The CDR3 reads CASSARAQGYEQYF. In DNA form, the CDR3 reads TGTGCCAGCAGCGCCAGGGCGCAGGGCTACGAGCAGTACTTC.

This clonotype was found a few times. This chain connects TRBV15 to TRBJ2-7; no clear D. The CDR3 covers 15 residues. Germline-derived CDR1 and CDR2 are LNHNV and YYDKDF (reference sequence). Trimming pared 0 bases from V and 0 bases from J, leaving 9 bases between. The CDR3 protein is CATSRDAVSSYEQYF. As DNA, the CDR3 is TGTGCCACCAGCAGAGATGCGGTCAGCTCCTACGAGCAGTACTTC. Using reference TRBV15 and TRBJ2-7 for the parts outside the CDR3, the full variable domain is DAMVIQNPRYQVTQFGKPVTLSCSQTLNHNVMYWYQQKSSQAPKLLFHYYDKDFNNEADTPDNFQSRRPNTSFCFLDIRSPGLGDTAMYLCATSRDAVSSYEQYFGPGTRLTVT.

This chain connects TRBV18 to TRBJ1-1, with D tentatively TRBD1 (5 bases). This CDR3 region has 13 residues. CDR1 and CDR2 (germline): KGHSH, LQKENI. V lost 0 bases and J 8 bases, leaving 10 bases between the germline ends. The CDR3: CASSPPGVREAFF. CDR3 in DNA: TGTGCCAGCTCACCACCGGGGGTCCGGGAAGCTTTCTTT.

This rearrangement joins TRBV10-3 to TRBJ2-3; TRBD1 aligns across 7 bases. The CDR3 is 13 amino acids. The V gene end was trimmed by 5 bases and the J gene end by 6 bases; junction bases not matched to a gene: 5. Germline V gene data show CDR1 as ENHRY and CDR2 as SYGVKD. Here the CDR3 reads CAISRQGGDTQYF. CDR3 bases: TGTGCCATCAGTAGACAGGGTGGCGATACGCAGTATTTT.